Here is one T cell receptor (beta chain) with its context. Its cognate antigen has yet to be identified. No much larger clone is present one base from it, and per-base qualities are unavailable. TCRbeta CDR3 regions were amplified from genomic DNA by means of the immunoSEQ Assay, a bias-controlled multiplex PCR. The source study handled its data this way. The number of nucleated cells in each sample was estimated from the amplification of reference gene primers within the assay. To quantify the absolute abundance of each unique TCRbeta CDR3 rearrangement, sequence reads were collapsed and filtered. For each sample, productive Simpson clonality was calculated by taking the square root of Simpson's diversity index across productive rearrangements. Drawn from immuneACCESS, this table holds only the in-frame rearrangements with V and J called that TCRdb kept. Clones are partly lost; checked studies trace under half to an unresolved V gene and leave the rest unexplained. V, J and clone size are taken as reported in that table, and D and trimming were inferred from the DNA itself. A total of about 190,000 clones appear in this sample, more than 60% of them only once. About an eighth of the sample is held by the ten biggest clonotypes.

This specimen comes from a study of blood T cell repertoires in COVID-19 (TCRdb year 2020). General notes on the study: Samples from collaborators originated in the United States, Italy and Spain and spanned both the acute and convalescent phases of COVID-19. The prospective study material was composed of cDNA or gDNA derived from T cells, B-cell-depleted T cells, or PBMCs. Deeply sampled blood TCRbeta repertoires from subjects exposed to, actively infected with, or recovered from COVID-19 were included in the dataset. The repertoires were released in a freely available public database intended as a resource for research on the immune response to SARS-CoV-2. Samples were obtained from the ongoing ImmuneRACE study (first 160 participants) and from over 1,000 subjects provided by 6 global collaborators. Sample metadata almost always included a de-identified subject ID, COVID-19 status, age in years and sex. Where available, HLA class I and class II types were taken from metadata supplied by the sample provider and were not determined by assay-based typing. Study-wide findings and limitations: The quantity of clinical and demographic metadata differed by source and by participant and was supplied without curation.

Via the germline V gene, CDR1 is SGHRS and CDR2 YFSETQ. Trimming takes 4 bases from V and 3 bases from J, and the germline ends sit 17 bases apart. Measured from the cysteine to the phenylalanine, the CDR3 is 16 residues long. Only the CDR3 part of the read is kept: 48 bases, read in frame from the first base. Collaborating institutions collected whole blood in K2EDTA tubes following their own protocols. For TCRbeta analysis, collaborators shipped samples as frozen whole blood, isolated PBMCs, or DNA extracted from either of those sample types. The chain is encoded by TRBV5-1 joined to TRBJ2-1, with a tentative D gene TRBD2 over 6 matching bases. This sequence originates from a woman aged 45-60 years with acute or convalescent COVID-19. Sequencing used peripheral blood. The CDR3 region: CASSMAGTPGYNEQFF. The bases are TGCGCCAGCAGCATGGCCGGGACTCCGGGCTACAATGAGCAGTTCTTC. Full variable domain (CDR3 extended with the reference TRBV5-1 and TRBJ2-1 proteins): KAGVTQTPRYLIKTRGQQVTLSCSPISGHRSVSWYQQTPGQGLQFLFEYFSETQRNKGNFPGRFSGRQFSNSRSEMNVSTLELGDSALYLCASSMAGTPGYNEQFFGPGTRLTVL.